This TCR beta chain came from a study of blood T cell repertoires in COVID-19. Study overall: COVID-19 samples, acute and convalescent, were from the United States, Italy and Spain.

After removal of 4 bases from V and 4 bases from J, the junction contained 4 bases not matched to a gene. Germline-derived CDR1 and CDR2 are MNHEY and SMNVEV (reference sequence). This CDR3 has 14 amino acids. Produced via immunoSEQ multiplex PCR; TCRdb's table is partial and in-frame only. The table records under 200,000 clones, roughly 90% of them present only once. The Seattle patients, enrolled during active infection, were followed longitudinally. The TCR sequence derives from a young man with COVID-19, enrolled during active disease. The sample consisted of peripheral blood. This chain links TRBV27 with TRBJ2-1; 7 bases match TRBD2. CDR3 sequence: CASSWASGYNEQFF. The CDR3 DNA follows: TGTGCCAGCAGTTGGGCTAGCGGATACAATGAGCAGTTCTTC.